Presented here are 18 T cell receptor beta chains from one specimen sequenced in a study of blood T cell repertoires in COVID-19. Clones were read by immunoSEQ multiplex PCR, and TCRdb kept only the in-frame ones, dropping some. The sample has under 130,000 clones, 75% to 90% seen once; the top ten hold approximately 12%. Sequencing input: peripheral blood. Receptors originate from a human donor in a cohort sampled during active COVID-19.

Turning to this clone: This sample also contains other DNA sequences that code for the same CDR3. The chain links TRBV5-1 to TRBJ1-5; 7 bases map to TRBD1. Germline V gene sequence: CDR1 SGHRS, CDR2 YFSETQ. The CDR3 has 13 amino acids. Trimming removed 4 bases from V and 4 bases from J; junction bases left unmatched: 2. CDR3 amino acids: CASSPGQNQPQHF. For the CDR3, the DNA is TGCGCCAGCAGCCCGGGACAGAATCAGCCCCAGCATTTT.

CDR3 sequence reads: CASSSWNRDRVKTSYEQYF. The CDR3 bases are TGTGCCAGCAGCTCCTGGAACCGGGACAGGGTTAAAACTTCCTACGAGCAGTACTTC. This chain links TRBV7-9 with TRBJ2-7, with TRBD1 identical over 9 bases. In germline, CDR1 is SEHNR, CDR2 FQNEAQ (reference sequence). Trimming took 4 bases from V and 1 from J; bases not matched to a gene: 17. This CDR3 comprises 19 residues.

This clone occurred a few times. The chain combines TRBV7-9 with TRBJ2-7; 9 bases agree with TRBD1. The V and J ends lost 5 bases and 5 bases, in that order; junction bases with no gene match: 16. The CDR3 consists of 17 residues. Looked up from germline, CDR1 is SEHNR and CDR2 is FQNEAQ (reference sequence). Here the CDR3 DNA reads TGTGCCAGCAGCCAGCCAGGGGGGACAGGGAATGGCAACGAGCAGTACTTC. This encodes CASSQPGGTGNGNEQYF.

In this sample, this clone turned up once. The V gene is TRBV25-1, the J gene TRBJ1-5, with unresolved D. The V and J ends lost 5 bases and 2 bases respectively, with 7 bases between them. The germline gives CDR1 MGHDK, CDR2 SYGVNS. The CDR3 covers 13 residues. The CDR3 sequence is CASSLSGNQPQHF. Here the CDR3 DNA reads TGTGCCAGCAGTTTAAGCGGCAATCAGCCCCAGCATTTT.

The chain is built from TRBV30 and TRBJ1-1; tentative D call: TRBD1 (5 bases). Germline V gives CDR1 GTSNPN, CDR2 SVGIG (reference sequence). The V end was cut by 6 bases, the J end by 7 bases, with 24 bases between. CDR3 size: 15 residues. CDR3 loop: CACPRRDSGRGEAFF. The CDR3 DNA reads as TGTGCCTGCCCTCGACGGGACTCCGGACGGGGTGAAGCTTTCTTT.

This clone was found a few times. J is TRBJ1-5 and V is TRBV15; D is uncertain. Germline loops: CDR1 LNHNV, CDR2 YYDKDF (reference sequence). CDR3 length: 12 amino acids. Deletions cut 2 bases from V and 4 bases from J, with 3 bases between. The CDR3 is CATSRLNQPQHF. The CDR3 nucleotides are TGTGCCACCAGCAGATTAAATCAGCCCCAGCATTTT.

This chain connects TRBV28 to TRBJ2-2, with D maybe TRBD1 (6 bases). The CDR3 has 15 amino acids. The V gene lost 2 bases and the J gene lost 6 bases, with 13 bases spanning the gap. Germline V gene data show CDR1 as MDHEN and CDR2 as SYDVKM. CDR3 loop: CASSLQTGFSGELFF. The CDR3 region has the DNA TGTGCCAGCAGTTTACAAACAGGGTTTTCCGGGGAGCTGTTTTTT.

V is TRBV15 and J is TRBJ1-1; 8 bases map to TRBD1. The germline V gene encodes CDR1 LNHNV and CDR2 YYDKDF (reference sequence). J was trimmed by 7 bases and V by 5 bases; bases with no gene match: 12. CDR3 length: 15 amino acids. The CDR3 nucleotides are TGTGCCACCAGCGTAGTGCAGGGGGCATCGATTGAAGCTTTCTTT. Its protein is CATSVVQGASIEAFF.

V and J are TRBV2 and TRBJ1-2, with a tentative D call TRBD1 (6 bases). The germline V gene encodes CDR1 SNHLY and CDR2 FYNNEI. This CDR3 comprises 15 residues. Between the trimmed V and J ends, which lost 3 bases and 5 bases, there was a span of 16 bases. CDR3 nucleotides: TGTGCCAGCAGTGACGGGGGGGCGGAGTATTATGGCTACACCTTC. Amino acid sequence: CASSDGGAEYYGYTF. The full variable domain, rest sourced from reference TRBV2 and TRBJ1-2, is EPEVTQTPSHQVTQMGQEVILRCVPISNHLYFYWYRQILGQKVEFLVSFYNNEISEKSEIFDDQFSVERPDGSNFTLKIRSTKLEDSAMYFCASSDGGAEYYGYTFGSGTRLTVV.

The V gene is TRBV27, the J gene TRBJ1-2; unclear D gene. V dropped 0 bases and J dropped 4 bases, with 12 bases sitting between them. Germline assignment: CDR1 MNHEY and CDR2 SMNVEV (reference sequence). CDR3 size: 15 residues. CDR3 amino acids: CASSLSPPVSYGYTF. CDR3 bases: TGTGCCAGCAGTTTATCGCCTCCGGTCTCCTATGGCTACACCTTC.

The gene calls are TRBV5-4 and TRBJ2-7, with D possibly being TRBD2 (5 bases). The CDR3 spans 15 residues. Germline V gene lookup returns CDR1 SGHNT and CDR2 YYREEE (reference sequence). V shed 1 base and J shed 2 bases, with 13 bases lying between them. The CDR3 loop reads CASSLSGSSAYEQYF. The DNA of the CDR3 is TGTGCCAGCAGCTTGAGCGGAAGCAGCGCCTACGAGCAGTACTTC. Drawing the rest from reference TRBV5-4 and TRBJ2-7, the complete variable domain is ETGVTQSPTHLIKTRGQQVTLRCSSQSGHNTVSWYQQALGQGPQFIFQYYREEENGRGNFPPRFSGLQFPNYSSELNVNALELDDSALYLCASSLSGSSAYEQYFGPGTRLTVT.

This clone was recorded once. The V call is TRBV4-2, the J call TRBJ2-2; TRBD2 agrees at 9 bases. CDR3 length: 17 residues. V was pared by 3 bases and J by 0 bases, with 5 bases of the junction left unmatched. The V gene's germline CDR1 is LGHNA and CDR2 YNFKEQ. The CDR3 loop is CASSQWASGANTGELFF. The CDR3 DNA is TGTGCCAGCAGCCAGTGGGCTAGCGGGGCGAACACCGGGGAGCTGTTTTTT.

V is TRBV5-1 and J is TRBJ1-1; D not certain. This CDR3 has 13 amino acids. Germline-derived CDR1 and CDR2 are SGHRS and YFSETQ. Trimming removed 2 bases from V and 1 base from J, with 6 bases in between. CDR3 bases: TGCGCCAGCAGCTTAGACACGAACACTGAAGCTTTCTTT. Residues: CASSLDTNTEAFF. The entire variable domain, with the rest obtained from reference TRBV5-1 and TRBJ1-1, is as follows: KAGVTQTPRYLIKTRGQQVTLSCSPISGHRSVSWYQQTPGQGLQFLFEYFSETQRNKGNFPGRFSGRQFSNSRSEMNVSTLELGDSALYLCASSLDTNTEAFFGQGTRLTVV.

The chain employs TRBV5-5 and TRBJ2-5; 10 bases fit TRBD2. CDR1 and CDR2 from the germline V gene are SGHKS and YYEKEE (reference sequence). CDR3 length: 13 residues. The V segment lost 5 bases and the J segment 2 bases; nucleotides outside the gene matches: 0. CDR3 region: CASRTSGQETQYF. CDR3 nucleotides: TGTGCCAGCAGGACTAGCGGGCAAGAGACCCAGTACTTC.

The V and J genes are TRBV6-5 and TRBJ2-3, with D tentatively TRBD1 (5 bases). This CDR3 comprises 15 residues. With 6 bases removed from V and 1 base from J, the gap between germline ends came to 14 bases. From germline, CDR1 is MNHEY and CDR2 SVGAGI. CDR3 protein: CASSPQGPGTDTQYF. The CDR3 DNA sequence: TGTGCCAGCAGCCCCCAGGGTCCGGGCACAGATACGCAGTATTTT.

V gene TRBV11-1 combines with J gene TRBJ2-5, with D uncertain. From germline, CDR1 is SGHAT and CDR2 FQDESV (reference sequence). The germline V and J ends were trimmed by 8 bases and 5 bases, with 9 bases remaining between them. This CDR3 is 11 amino acids long. CDR3 amino acids: CASALEETQYF. CDR3 nucleotide sequence: TGTGCCAGCGCCTTGGAGGAGACCCAGTACTTC.

The chain joins TRBV13 to TRBJ1-1; 7 positions agree with TRBD1. The CDR3 spans 13 residues. Germline CDR1 reads PRHDT; CDR2 reads FYEKMQ (reference sequence). With V trimmed by 5 bases and J by 4 bases, 4 bases remained unmatched. CDR3 protein: CASSQSGGTEAFF. The DNA for the CDR3 is TGTGCCAGCAGCCAATCAGGGGGCACTGAAGCTTTCTTT. Supplemented by reference TRBV13 and TRBJ1-1, the full variable domain reads AAGVIQSPRHLIKEKRETATLKCYPIPRHDTVYWYQQGPGQDPQFLISFYEKMQSDKGSIPDRFSAQQFSDYHSELNMSSLELGDSALYFCASSQSGGTEAFFGQGTRLTVV.

The CDR3 reads CASSLIPGSSYEQYF. CDR3 coding DNA: TGTGCCAGCAGCCTTATCCCCGGTAGCTCCTACGAGCAGTACTTC. This sequence joins TRBV7-3 and TRBJ2-7; D is unclear. Trimming took 5 bases from V and 0 from J, leaving 14 bases between them. This CDR3 is 15 amino acids long. Germline CDR1 is SGHTA and CDR2 is FQGTGA.